This entry features one T cell receptor (beta chain) sequence. The antigen remains unidentified. This sample was taken from a study of cytomegalovirus exposure and HLA in healthy donors. Study summary: The roughly 110 validation repertoires matched the 500 to 750 first-cohort repertoires in platform, a later analysis reported. Study-wide findings and caveats: For most TCR sequences rarity was the rule, although some public TCRs occurred in many donors.

The donors were in the roughly 120-subject validation cohort; that cohort was separate from the roughly 620-subject first cohort. CDR3 size: 15 residues. Germline V CDR1 and CDR2: SGHTA, FQGNSA. J was trimmed by 5 bases and V by 4 bases; bases with no gene match: 11. Clones were read by immunoSEQ multiplex PCR, and TCRdb kept only the in-frame ones, dropping some. The table lists about 75,000 clones, approximately 86% of them singletons. Sequenced sample: PBMCs. The sequence came from a man aged 30-40 years in good health and CMV-seronegative. The chain couples TRBV7-2 to TRBJ2-7; TRBD2 aligns across 7 bases. The CDR3 DNA is TGTGCCAGCAGCTCCCTCCCCCAGGGAGGGGACGAGCAGTACTTC. Its translation: CASSSLPQGGDEQYF.